These 9 T cell receptor beta chains were sequenced from one sample in a study of tumor and adjacent non-tumor tissue in lung cancer. TCRbeta libraries were built with three rounds of nested PCR, modified from ARM-PCR. One entry per CDR3 protein, called by TCRdb with MiXCR from the multiplex PCR reads. The data contain tens of thousands of distinct CDR3 sequences, 67% of them singletons. This sample's RNA came from whole unsorted tissue. Sequences were obtained from lung tumor tissue. Receptors originate from a man in his sixties with non-small cell lung cancer.

A single count supports this clonotype. One end of the junction fails to match germline, which may point to a read error. This chain uses TRBV5-6 with TRBJ2-2; the match to TRBD1 covers 8 bases. Germline V gene lookup returns CDR1 SGHDT and CDR2 YYEEEE. The CDR3 is 12 residues long. Written as DNA, the CDR3 is TGTGCCAGCAGGACAGGGGCTGGGGAGCTGTCTTTT. Amino acids: CASRTGAGELSF.

As DNA, the CDR3 is TGCAGCGTTGAATACCTCCGAGAGACCCAGTACTTC. Its translation: CSVEYLRETQYF. The chain employs TRBV29-1 and TRBJ2-5, with unresolved D. The CDR3 loop spans 12 amino acids. Germline CDR1 is SQVTM and CDR2 is ANQGSEA. Between the trimmed V and J ends, which lost 2 bases and 4 bases, there was a span of 8 bases. Looking up the rest from reference TRBV29-1 and TRBJ2-5 gives the full variable domain: SAVISQKPSRDICQRGTSLTIQCQVDSQVTMMFWYRQQPGQSLTLIATANQGSEATYESGFVIDKFPISRPNLTFSTLTVSNMSPEDSSIYLCSVEYLRETQYFGPGTRLLVL.

Worth noting for this clonotype: With a much larger clone just one base away, this may be a read error. The chain uses TRBV12-3 or TRBV12-4 and TRBJ2-7; D gene ambiguous. Trimming cost V 7 bases and J 2 bases, with 9 bases left between them. CDR3 length: 12 amino acids. The chain's CDR3 is CASTPSTYEQYF. The CDR3 bases are TGTGCCAGCACTCCTTCCACCTACGAGCAGTACTTC.

This clonotype was observed at least ten times. This chain connects TRBV6-2 or TRBV6-3 to TRBJ2-5; no clear D gene. V lost 2 bases, J lost 1 base, and 5 bases lay in between. CDR1 MNHEY and CDR2 SVGEGT come from the germline V gene. The CDR3 has 13 amino acids. CDR3 coding DNA: TGTGCCAGCAGTTACGGCAGCCAAGAGACCCAGTACTTC. Its translation: CASSYGSQETQYF.

This clonotype was seen only a few times. The CDR3 coding sequence is TGTGCCAGCAAGCGGCTTAGGGACACTGAAGCTTTCTTT. This encodes CASKRLRDTEAFF. The V call is TRBV6-5, the J call TRBJ1-1, with unresolved D. Germline CDR1 MNHEY, CDR2 SVGAGI. The germline V and J ends were trimmed by 7 bases and 3 bases, with 12 bases remaining between them. The CDR3 has 13 amino acids.

V usage is TRBV6-5 and J usage is TRBJ2-1, with D unclear. This CDR3 region has 15 residues. V lost 3 bases and J lost 15, with 24 bases in between. Germline values: CDR1 MNHEY, CDR2 SVGAGI. CDR3 sequence: CASSYEYGTYNEMFF. The CDR3 DNA is TGTGCCAGCAGTTATGAATATGGAACCTACAATGAGATGTTCTTC.

Worth noting for this clonotype: Given a much more abundant clone one base away, this may be a read error. Here the CDR3 omits its conserved ending phenylalanine or tryptophan, so a read error is the likely source. V usage is TRBV20-1 and J usage is TRBJ1-2; D gene unclear. CDR3 length equals 14 residues. Germline V gene lookup returns CDR1 DFQATT and CDR2 SNEGSKA (reference sequence). Trimming took off 2 bases at V and 4 bases at J, with 14 bases between the two ends. The CDR3, as DNA: TGCAGTGCTAGACGGGGTGCCGTTTCCTATGGCTACACCTTG. Translation gives CSARRGAVSYGYTL.

In its sample, this clonotype was seen a few times. V gene TRBV20-1 combines with J gene TRBJ2-5; 15 bases are a match to TRBD2. Losses at the gene ends were 6 bases for V and 5 bases for J; bases not matched to a gene: 13. The CDR3 runs to 17 residues. Germline-derived CDR1 and CDR2 are DFQATT and SNEGSKA (reference sequence). CDR3 coding DNA: TGCAGTGCCGTTCGGACTAGCGGGAGGGACGCGGCCGAGACCCAGTACTTC. Amino acid sequence: CSAVRTSGRDAAETQYF.

CDR3 DNA sequence: TGTGCCAGCGGCTCCCTCGTTAATAGCGGGATGAGCCAGGCCGGGGAGCTGTTTTTT. Its translation is CASGSLVNSGMSQAGELFF. The genes are TRBV7-9 and TRBJ2-2; 8 bases are shared with TRBD2. The V gene's germline CDR1 is SEHNR and CDR2 FQNEAQ (reference sequence). After removal of 8 bases from V and 6 bases from J, the junction contained 23 bases not matched to a gene. CDR3 size: 19 residues. The full variable domain, completed using reference TRBV7-9 and TRBJ2-2, is DTGVSQNPRHKITKRGQNVTFRCDPISEHNRLYWYRQTLGQGPEFLTYFQNEAQLEKSRLLSDRFSAERPKGSFSTLEIQRTEQGDSAMYLCASGSLVNSGMSQAGELFFGEGSRLTVL.